This entry is about one T cell receptor (beta chain). Data came from immunoSEQ multiplex PCR; TCRdb stores just in-frame clones and leaves some out. Among fewer than 700,000 clones, roughly 90% were seen once, and the ten largest hold approximately 0.011%. The sample belongs to a study of shared T cell receptors in the human thymus. The same data also went into a second study, on human thymus T cells. That report notes: The people who donated were healthy Finnish babies having corrective surgery for congenital heart defects. Resections were taken during corrective heart surgery, and the thymus tissue came from these. There appeared to be biased usage of V and J genes in thymic and blood repertoires. Highly overlapping thymic repertoires in unrelated individuals were reported by related research.

The receptor was derived from a boy in the first two years of life with a congenital heart defect. Sample: thymocytes.

CDR3 coding DNA: TGTGCCAGCAGCCCCGGGGGGGGGAGCTCCTACAATGAGCAGTTCTTC. It encodes CASSPGGGSSYNEQFF. V gene TRBV4-2 combines with J gene TRBJ2-1; TRBD2 agrees at 8 bases. CDR3 length: 16 amino acids. Unmatched junction bases numbered 5, after V lost 4 bases and J lost 0 bases. Germline V lookup: CDR1 LGHNA, CDR2 YNFKEQ.